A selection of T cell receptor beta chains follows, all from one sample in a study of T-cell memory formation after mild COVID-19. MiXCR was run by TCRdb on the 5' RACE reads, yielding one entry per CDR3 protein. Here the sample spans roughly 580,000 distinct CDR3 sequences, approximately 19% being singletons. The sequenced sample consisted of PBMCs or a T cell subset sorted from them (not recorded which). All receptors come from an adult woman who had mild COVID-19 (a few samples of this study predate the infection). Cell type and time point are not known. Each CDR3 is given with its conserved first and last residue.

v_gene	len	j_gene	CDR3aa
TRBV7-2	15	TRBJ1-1	CASRIGTSLSTEAFF
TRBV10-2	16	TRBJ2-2	CASSEGLALNTGELFF
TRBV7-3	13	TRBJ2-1	CASSLPPLNEQFF
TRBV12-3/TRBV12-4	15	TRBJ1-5	CASSPPWGVNQPQHF
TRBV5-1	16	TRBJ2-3	CASSLDRGASTDTQYF
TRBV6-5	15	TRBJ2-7	CASSSFTSVGYEQYF
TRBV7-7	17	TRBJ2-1	CASSPRAGGPVYNEQFF
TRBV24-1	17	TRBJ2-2	CATSDLASGANTGELFF
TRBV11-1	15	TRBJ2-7	CASSLAQAGPYEQYF
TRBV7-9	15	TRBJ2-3	CASSRTTFATDTQYF
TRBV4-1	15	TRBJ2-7	CASSQRTGRSHEQYF
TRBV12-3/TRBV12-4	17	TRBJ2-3	CASSPTSGGWGTDTQYF
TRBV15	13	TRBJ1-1	CATSRDRNTEAFF
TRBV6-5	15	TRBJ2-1	CASSYGLAGGFEQFF
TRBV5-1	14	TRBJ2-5	CASSPGTVQETQYF
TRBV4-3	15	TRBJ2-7	CASSQAGGASYEQYF
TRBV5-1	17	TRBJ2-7	CASSLGLTGALSYEQYF
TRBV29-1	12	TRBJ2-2	CSSGGNTGELFF
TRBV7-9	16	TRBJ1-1	CASSSTGTSTNTEAFF
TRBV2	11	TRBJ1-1	CASNRGTEAFF
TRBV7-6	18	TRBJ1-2	CASSGAAPGQASNYGYTF
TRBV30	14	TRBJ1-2	CAWSVVTKGYGYTF
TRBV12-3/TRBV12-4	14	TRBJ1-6	CASSFREGGSPLHF
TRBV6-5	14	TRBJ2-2	CASSYNRGIGELFF
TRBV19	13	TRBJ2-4	CASSQQSGTGQYF
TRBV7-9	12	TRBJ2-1	CASSFPYNEQFF
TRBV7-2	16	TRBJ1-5	CASSLDLGREDQPQHF